The 24 T cell receptor beta chains below come from one sample, sequenced in a study of cytomegalovirus exposure and HLA in healthy donors. The primer mix had 60 Vbeta and 13 Jbeta primers. The assay was immunoSEQ multiplex PCR, and TCRdb's table has in-frame clones only and misses some. The sample includes 90,000 to 120,000 clones, around a tenth seen only once; the top ten take more than 5%. Sequences were obtained from PBMCs. These receptor sequences come from a man in his forties or fifties in good health and CMV-seropositive.

This sequence joins TRBV5-1 and TRBJ2-5; TRBD2 matches at 11 bases. Germline CDR1 and CDR2: SGHRS and YFSETQ. After removal of 4 bases from V and 5 bases from J, the junction contained 16 bases not matched to a gene. The length of the CDR3 is 18 residues. The CDR3: CASSAGTSGQLGRETQYF. The CDR3 nucleotides read TGCGCCAGCAGCGCCGGGACTAGCGGACAACTTGGCCGGGAGACCCAGTACTTC.

This clone was counted between two and nine times. The chain couples TRBV7-9 to TRBJ2-7; 7 positions match TRBD2. The CDR3 is 15 amino acids. Looked up from germline, CDR1 is SEHNR and CDR2 is FQNEAQ (reference sequence). Unmatched junction bases numbered 10, after V lost 7 bases and J lost 1 base. CDR3: CASTLSGLPSYEQYF. Written as DNA, the CDR3 is TGTGCCAGCACCCTTAGCGGGCTACCGTCCTACGAGCAGTACTTC.

In its sample, this clone was seen a few times. The chain uses TRBV29-1 and TRBJ2-1, with D maybe TRBD2 (6 bases). This CDR3 contains 12 residues. V was shortened by 6 bases and J by 4 bases, with 10 bases between the two germline ends. In germline, CDR1 is SQVTM, CDR2 ANQGSEA. CDR3 sequence (DNA): TGCAGCGTGGACTACAATTACAATGAGCAGTTCTTC. Protein product: CSVDYNYNEQFF.

V usage is TRBV9 and J usage is TRBJ1-6; 8 nucleotides agree with TRBD1. The CDR3 has 14 amino acids. V trimming: 0 bases; J trimming: 7 bases; junction bases outside the gene matches: 0. CDR1 and CDR2 (germline): SGDLS, YYNGEE. CDR3 in amino acids: CASSVGTGNSPLHF. The CDR3 DNA reads as TGTGCCAGCAGCGTAGGGACAGGGAATTCACCCCTCCACTTT.

The chain uses TRBV29-1 and TRBJ2-6; no clear D gene. V shed 7 bases and J shed 0 bases, with 10 bases lying between them. In germline, CDR1 is SQVTM, CDR2 ANQGSEA. The CDR3 has 14 residues. CDR3 DNA sequence: TGCAGCGCTCTAGTGGGCTCTGGGGCCAACGTCCTGACTTTC. Translated: CSALVGSGANVLTF.

This clone has only a few counts. The chain is built from TRBV4-1 and TRBJ1-2, with a tentative D call TRBD1 (6 bases). Per germline, CDR1 MGHRA and CDR2 YSYEKL. The CDR3 consists of 13 residues. V was cut by 1 base and J by 5 bases, with 8 bases left in between. The CDR3 DNA follows: TGCGCCAGCAGCCAAGTAAGGGGGTATGGCTACACCTTC. This gives the protein CASSQVRGYGYTF.

This clone was picked up a small number of times. The V and J genes are TRBV5-6 and TRBJ2-7; D not certain. Germline values: CDR1 SGHDT, CDR2 YYEEEE. This CDR3 has 15 residues. V was clipped by 0 bases and J by 6 bases, with 16 bases between them. The CDR3 sequence is CASSLVASSPGEQYF. In DNA, the CDR3 is TGTGCCAGCAGCTTGGTTGCAAGTTCCCCCGGCGAGCAGTACTTC.

This clone was seen only a few times. The chain is built from TRBV11-2 and TRBJ2-3; 7 positions match TRBD2. The germline CDR1 and CDR2 sequences are SGHAT and FQNNGV. The trim removed 7 bases at V and 5 bases at J, leaving 9 bases unmatched. This CDR3 has 14 amino acids. The CDR3 DNA is TGTGCCAGCAAGACCGGGACTAACGAAGATACGCAGTATTTT. Translated: CASKTGTNEDTQYF.

This chain links TRBV11-2 with TRBJ2-2, with 11 bases lining up with TRBD2. V gave up 3 bases and J gave up 5 bases; unmatched junction bases: 8. CDR1 and CDR2 from the germline V gene are SGHAT and FQNNGV. The CDR3 has 17 amino acids. The CDR3 DNA sequence: TGTGCCAGCAGCTTGTATAGCGGGAGGGCAGGAACCGGGGAGCTGTTTTTT. Protein: CASSLYSGRAGTGELFF.

The rearrangement links TRBV4-1 to TRBJ2-7, with TRBD1 identical over 7 bases. The CDR3 length is 16 residues. The germline CDR1 and CDR2 sequences are MGHRA and YSYEKL. V was pared by 0 bases and J by 2 bases, with 7 bases of the junction left unmatched. The CDR3 loop is CASSQDLTGFTYEQYF. In DNA form, the CDR3 reads TGCGCCAGCAGCCAAGACCTGACAGGGTTTACCTACGAGCAGTACTTC.

This sequence joins TRBV29-1 and TRBJ1-2; a weak D match, TRBD1 (6 bases). CDR1 SQVTM and CDR2 ANQGSEA come from the germline V gene. The CDR3 extends over 12 amino acids. The V end lost 6 bases, the J end lost 4 bases, and 12 bases lay between the germline ends. The CDR3 spells CSVETGSYGYTF. DNA for the CDR3: TGCAGCGTCGAAACAGGGTCCTATGGCTACACCTTC.

The V call is TRBV6-1, the J call TRBJ2-5; tentatively, D is TRBD2 (6 bases). Germline CDR1 MNHNS, CDR2 SASEGT. This CDR3 is 17 amino acids long. Between the trimmed V and J ends, which lost 4 bases and 5 bases, there was a span of 23 bases. The CDR3 DNA sequence: TGTGCCAGCAGTGTAAAAACCGGGACTCTTTCTGGGGAGACCCAGTACTTC. The encoded protein is CASSVKTGTLSGETQYF.

The chain uses TRBV18 and TRBJ1-1, with TRBD1 matching 12 bases. V gave up 10 bases and J gave up 4 bases; unmatched junction bases: 16. Germline CDR1 is KGHSH and CDR2 is LQKENI. This CDR3 region has 17 residues. This CDR3 is CANSPPLVGQGATEAFF. Written as DNA, the CDR3 is TGTGCCAACTCCCCCCCTTTAGTGGGACAGGGGGCCACTGAAGCTTTCTTT.

The chain uses TRBV5-6 and TRBJ2-7; 7 bases align to TRBD1. This CDR3 spans 16 amino acids. The V and J ends lost 0 bases and 3 bases, in that order; junction bases with no gene match: 9. The germline gives CDR1 SGHDT, CDR2 YYEEEE. In nucleotides, the CDR3 is TGTGCCAGCAGCTTGGCCTTAGGGACAGCCAGCTACGAGCAGTACTTC. Protein: CASSLALGTASYEQYF.

The chain has TRBV7-6 and TRBJ2-7, with D perhaps matching TRBD2 (5 bases). Germline V lookup: CDR1 SGHVS, CDR2 FNYEAQ. The CDR3 contains 13 residues. Trimming took off 4 bases at V and 3 bases at J, with 10 bases between the two ends. CDR3 DNA: TGTGCCAGCAGCTCCTCCACTAGCTACGAGCAGTACTTC. Its translation: CASSSSTSYEQYF.

CDR3 sequence (DNA): TGTGCCAGCAGCCTCGGACAGGTCCAAGGAAGACAAGAGACCCAGTACTTC. It specifies CASSLGQVQGRQETQYF. The chain has TRBV5-4 and TRBJ2-5; 7 bases fit TRBD1. Germline V gives CDR1 SGHNT, CDR2 YYREEE (reference sequence). J lost 2 bases, V lost 4 bases, and 14 bases had no gene match. The length of the CDR3 is 17 residues. The full variable domain, with the rest looked up from reference TRBV5-4 and TRBJ2-5, is ETGVTQSPTHLIKTRGQQVTLRCSSQSGHNTVSWYQQALGQGPQFIFQYYREEENGRGNFPPRFSGLQFPNYSSELNVNALELDDSALYLCASSLGQVQGRQETQYFGPGTRLLVL.

V and J are TRBV5-1 and TRBJ2-3; D unresolved. V lost 1 base and J 1 base, leaving 10 bases between the germline ends. This CDR3 has 15 amino acids. CDR1 and CDR2 from the germline V gene are SGHRS and YFSETQ. CDR3 bases: TGCGCCAGCAGCTTGCAAAGCCTCGGCACAGATACGCAGTATTTT. Translating it yields CASSLQSLGTDTQYF.

This clone was seen a few times. This chain connects TRBV10-3 to TRBJ1-2, with D maybe TRBD1 (6 bases). With 2 bases removed from V and 7 bases from J, the gap between germline ends came to 11 bases. Germline lookup yields CDR1 ENHRY and CDR2 SYGVKD. This CDR3 is built from 13 residues. The CDR3: CAISEATGAGYTF. CDR3 coding DNA: TGTGCCATCAGTGAGGCGACAGGAGCTGGCTACACCTTC.

This clone has a handful of counts. The rearrangement joins TRBV25-1 to TRBJ2-5, with 7 nucleotides matching TRBD1. The CDR3 contains 14 residues. V gave up 1 base and J gave up 5 bases; unmatched junction bases: 4. Germline V gene data show CDR1 as MGHDK and CDR2 as SYGVNS. The CDR3 loop reads CASSESGGWETQYF. The DNA for the CDR3 is TGTGCCAGCAGTGAATCAGGGGGATGGGAGACCCAGTACTTC.

This sequence joins TRBV5-1 and TRBJ2-3; 7 bases agree with TRBD1. The J segment lost 9 bases and the V segment lost 4 bases, leaving 8 bases of the junction unmatched. Per germline, CDR1 SGHRS and CDR2 YFSETQ. The CDR3 is made up of 13 amino acids. In DNA form, the CDR3 reads TGCGCCAGCAGCCTTGGGACAGAACCGACGCAGTATTTT. Translating it yields CASSLGTEPTQYF.

The table lists this clone with a few counts. The V call is TRBV9, the J call TRBJ2-1, with 8 bases identical to TRBD1. The CDR3 has 15 amino acids. From germline, CDR1 is SGDLS and CDR2 YYNGEE. Trimming at V came to 4 bases and at J to 6 bases, leaving 9 bases not matched to a gene. The CDR3 nucleotides read TGTGCCAGCAGCCCAAGGACAGGGATTGGCAATGAGCAGTTCTTC. Translating it yields CASSPRTGIGNEQFF.

This clone was found a few times. The chain joins TRBV6-5 to TRBJ1-1, with D maybe TRBD1 (5 bases). The germline V gene encodes CDR1 MNHEY and CDR2 SVGAGI. Trimming pared 0 bases from V and 1 base from J, leaving 6 bases between. CDR3 length equals 14 residues. The CDR3 reads CASSYSRANTEAFF. CDR3 nucleotides: TGTGCCAGCAGTTACTCCAGGGCGAACACTGAAGCTTTCTTT.

The gene calls are TRBV11-2 and TRBJ2-1, with D possibly matching TRBD2 (5 bases). Per the germline V gene, CDR1 is SGHAT and CDR2 is FQNNGV. V was shortened by 3 bases and J by 9 bases, with 12 bases between the two germline ends. This CDR3 comprises 13 residues. CDR3 amino acids: CASSLRVRGEQFF. As DNA, the CDR3 is TGTGCCAGCAGCTTGCGGGTTCGAGGTGAGCAGTTCTTC.

This chain joins TRBV5-1 and TRBJ2-1; TRBD2 matches 8 bases. Per germline, CDR1 SGHRS and CDR2 YFSETQ. Trimming took 0 bases from V and 1 from J; bases not matched to a gene: 3. CDR3 length equals 16 residues. The CDR3 sequence: CASSLAGGASYNEQFF. For the CDR3, the DNA is TGCGCCAGCAGCTTGGCCGGGGGGGCTTCCTACAATGAGCAGTTCTTC.